This record looks at one T cell receptor (beta chain) sequence and its context. The antigen remains undetermined. The PCR ran on 60 Vbeta and 13 Jbeta primers. Sequenced by immunoSEQ multiplex PCR; TCRdb stores in-frame clones only, minus some. The repertoire holds 100,000 to 150,000 clones, with around 78% as singletons. This sample was taken from a study of cytomegalovirus exposure and HLA in healthy donors. Whole-study results and caveats: In a later analysis, TCR beta V- and J-gene trimming showed a link to a missense DCLRE1C variant. An observed cluster of highly shared sequence variants was recorded as a likely sequencing artifact.

Looked up from germline, CDR1 is SQVTM and CDR2 is ANQGSEA. The CDR3 length is 13 residues. The J segment lost 4 bases and the V segment lost 4 bases, leaving 7 bases of the junction unmatched. The sequence derives from a woman in her forties in good health and CMV-seronegative. What was sequenced was PBMCs. The V and J genes are TRBV29-1 and TRBJ2-7; 7 nucleotides match TRBD1. CDR3 coding DNA: TGCAGCGTTGTGAGCAGGGGGTTTTACGAGCAGTACTTC. Translating it yields CSVVSRGFYEQYF.